This T cell receptor beta chain emerged from a study of blood T cell repertoires in COVID-19. The CDR3 is made up of 15 amino acids. J lost 4 bases, V lost 6 bases, and 8 bases had no gene match. Germline loops: CDR1 MNHEY, CDR2 SVGAGI. In the original workflow: Amplification of reference gene primers was used by the study to estimate nucleated cell counts. Data came from immunoSEQ multiplex PCR; TCRdb stores just in-frame clones and leaves some out. V, J and clone size are taken as reported in that table, and D and trimming were inferred from the DNA itself. The data contain about 240,000 clones, about four fifths of them singletons.

Sample: peripheral blood. The chain has TRBV6-5 and TRBJ1-1; 10 positions agree with TRBD1. The clonotype originates from a man in his thirties or forties who had recovered from COVID-19. The chain's CDR3 is CASRSGTGAPTEAFF. The CDR3 nucleotides are TGTGCCAGCAGGTCCGGGACAGGGGCTCCCACTGAAGCTTTCTTT.